Listed below are T cell receptor beta chains from one sample, sequenced in a study of blood T cell repertoires in COVID-19. Only in-frame clones appear in the TCRdb table, and some are missing; sequencing was by immunoSEQ multiplex PCR. The sample holds under 300,000 clones; around 87% are singletons and the top ten take about 7.6%. Source material: peripheral blood. These receptors were obtained from an older woman with active or convalescent COVID-19. CDR3s include the opening cysteine and the closing phenylalanine or tryptophan. Each record gives: CDR3 DNA, CDR3 protein, J gene, D gene, V gene, clone size. The D gene is left open where the match is weak. Not every row has a clone size; where given, it reads once, few, many or a size class.

DNA: TGTGCCTCGGGGGGGACAGCTAACCAAGAGACCCAGTACTTC; CDR3: CASGGTANQETQYF; J: TRBJ2-5; D: .; V: TRBV19; size: .
DNA: TGTGCCAGCAGCTCTCCGAGGGGGCTCGCAGATACGCAGTATTTT; CDR3: CASSSPRGLADTQYF; J: TRBJ2-3; D: TRBD1; V: TRBV7-2; size: .
DNA: TGTGCCAGTACTAGATCGGTATCCGGTCCTGAAGCTTTCTTT; CDR3: CASTRSVSGPEAFF; J: TRBJ1-1; D: .; V: TRBV19; size: .
DNA: TGTGCCAGTAGTACCGACAGGGGCATCGACAATCAGCCCCAGCATTTT; CDR3: CASSTDRGIDNQPQHF; J: TRBJ1-5; D: TRBD1; V: TRBV19; size: .
DNA: TGCGCCAGCAGCTTGGGGGGCGGGGCCACCTACAATGAGCAGTTCTTC; CDR3: CASSLGGGATYNEQFF; J: TRBJ2-1; D: .; V: TRBV5-1; size: .
DNA: TGTGCCAGCAGCCTGGACAGGGGGCGCTTCCTAAACGCCTACGAGCAGTACTTC; CDR3: CASSLDRGRFLNAYEQYF; J: TRBJ2-7; D: TRBD1; V: TRBV5-6; size: few
DNA: TGTGCCAGCAGCTTGAACAGGAGAGGCTCCTATAATTCACCCCTCCACTTT; CDR3: CASSLNRRGSYNSPLHF; J: TRBJ1-6; D: .; V: TRBV5-5; size: .
DNA: TGTGCCAGCAGTTTAGGGGGAGGGACTGAAGCTTTCTTT; CDR3: CASSLGGGTEAFF; J: TRBJ1-1; D: .; V: TRBV12-3/TRBV12-4; size: .
DNA: TGCGCCAGCAGTCCCGGGACTAGCGTAATCTACGAGCAGTACTTC; CDR3: CASSPGTSVIYEQYF; J: TRBJ2-7; D: TRBD2; V: TRBV10-1; size: .
DNA: TGTGCCAGTAAGCCGGGACAGGGGGCGAATGAGCAGTACTTC; CDR3: CASKPGQGANEQYF; J: TRBJ2-7; D: TRBD1; V: TRBV19; size: once
DNA: TGTGCCAGCAGTTTAGGCCCGGGCTATGGCTACACCTTC; CDR3: CASSLGPGYGYTF; J: TRBJ1-2; D: .; V: TRBV12-3/TRBV12-4; size: .
DNA: TGCAGCGTTGAAACACATGCCCAGGGGAATGAGCAGTTCTTC; CDR3: CSVETHAQGNEQFF; J: TRBJ2-1; D: .; V: TRBV29-1; size: few
DNA: TGCAGTGCTAGTGTCCAGCGGGGGGGCACAGAGACCCAGTACTTC; CDR3: CSASVQRGGTETQYF; J: TRBJ2-5; D: TRBD2; V: TRBV20-1; size: once
DNA: TGTGCCAGCAGCTTAGGAGGGGGCAGTGAAGAGACCCAGTACTTC; CDR3: CASSLGGGSEETQYF; J: TRBJ2-5; D: TRBD1; V: TRBV7-2; size: .
DNA: TGTGCCAGCAGCCCCTGGGGGGATTATGGCTACACCTTC; CDR3: CASSPWGDYGYTF; J: TRBJ1-2; D: .; V: TRBV7-2; size: .
DNA: TGTGCCAGCACCTTAGCGGGGGGGGAGACCCAGTACTTC; CDR3: CASTLAGGETQYF; J: TRBJ2-5; D: TRBD2; V: TRBV3-1/TRBV3-2; size: .
DNA: TGCAGCGTTGATCCCCAGGGCGACGAGCAGTACTTC; CDR3: CSVDPQGDEQYF; J: TRBJ2-7; D: .; V: TRBV29-1; size: .
DNA: TGCGCCAGCAGACGACATTCCACAGGGCCCACTGAAGCTTTCTTT; CDR3: CASRRHSTGPTEAFF; J: TRBJ1-1; D: .; V: TRBV5-1; size: .
DNA: TGTGCCAGCAGCCCGGGACAGCGCACAGATACGCAGTATTTT; CDR3: CASSPGQRTDTQYF; J: TRBJ2-3; D: TRBD1; V: TRBV2; size: few
DNA: TGTGCCAGCAGCTTAAACAGGGGTAATTCACCCCTCCACTTT; CDR3: CASSLNRGNSPLHF; J: TRBJ1-6; D: TRBD1; V: TRBV11-2; size: .
DNA: TGTGCCAGCTCACTCGGGACAGTAGGCGAGCAGTACTTC; CDR3: CASSLGTVGEQYF; J: TRBJ2-7; D: TRBD1; V: TRBV18; size: .
DNA: TGTGCCAGTAGTGAGCCGAGCGGGGGAAACACAGATACGCAGTATTTT; CDR3: CASSEPSGGNTDTQYF; J: TRBJ2-3; D: TRBD2; V: TRBV19; size: .
DNA: TGTGCCAGCCGCCGGGCGGGACCACGCAACGAGCAGTACTTC; CDR3: CASRRAGPRNEQYF; J: TRBJ2-7; D: .; V: TRBV6-5; size: .
DNA: TGTGCCAGCAGGAAAGCTAGCGGGGGGGAAGAGACCCAGTACTTC; CDR3: CASRKASGGEETQYF; J: TRBJ2-5; D: TRBD2; V: TRBV2; size: .
DNA: TGCAGCGTTAGGAGCTCTGAAGCTTTCTTT; CDR3: CSVRSSEAFF; J: TRBJ1-1; D: .; V: TRBV29-1; size: .
DNA: TGTGCCAGCAGCCCGGACAGGGGGCGTCAGCCCCAGCATTTT; CDR3: CASSPDRGRQPQHF; J: TRBJ1-5; D: TRBD1; V: TRBV7-9; size: .